The 23 T cell receptor beta chains presented below share a single source sample, sequenced in a study of cytomegalovirus exposure and HLA in healthy donors. The PCR employed 60 Vbeta primers together with 13 Jbeta primers. The table came from immunoSEQ multiplex PCR; TCRdb's copy has only in-frame clones and leaves some out. The table has 200,000 to 250,000 clones, approximately 70% seen once; the top ten hold 1.8%. Sample: PBMCs. The origin of the receptors is a young woman in good health and CMV-seronegative.

V usage is TRBV4-2 and J usage is TRBJ2-7, with TRBD1 matching 8 bases. CDR3 length equals 16 residues. Germline V gives CDR1 LGHNA, CDR2 YNFKEQ. J lost 4 bases, V lost 0 bases, and 8 bases had no gene match. This CDR3 reads CASSQDPQGVIYEQYF. The CDR3 nucleotides are TGTGCCAGCAGCCAAGATCCACAGGGGGTGATATACGAGCAGTACTTC.

The chain links TRBV30 to TRBJ2-5; 7 bases match TRBD2. Trimming cost V 8 bases and J 4 bases; bases outside gene matches: 16. The CDR3 length is 15 residues. Per germline, CDR1 GTSNPN and CDR2 SVGIG (reference sequence). CDR3 residues: CAGSLGGGPGETQYF. CDR3 DNA sequence: TGTGCCGGGTCTTTGGGGGGAGGGCCGGGAGAGACCCAGTACTTC.

This chain joins TRBV7-6 and TRBJ2-3; no clear D. CDR3 size: 12 residues. The germline CDR1 and CDR2 sequences are SGHVS and FNYEAQ. With 2 bases removed from V and 4 bases from J, the gap between germline ends came to 4 bases. As DNA, the CDR3 is TGTGCCAGCAGCTTAAGCGCAGATACGCAGTATTTT. The encoded protein is CASSLSADTQYF.

Worth noting for this clone: One end of the junction does not line up with germline, which may come from a read error. This chain connects TRBV7-9 to TRBJ2-7, with 11 nucleotides matching TRBD1. This CDR3 region has 15 residues. Germline-derived CDR1 and CDR2 are SEHNR and FQNEAQ (reference sequence). DNA of the CDR3: TGTTCCAGCAGCTTAGCGGGACAGGGGGCCTACGAGCAGTACTTC. Translation: CSSSLAGQGAYEQYF.

The gene calls are TRBV6-5 and TRBJ1-3, with D maybe TRBD1 (5 bases). The length of the CDR3 is 16 residues. V was shortened by 2 bases and J by 0 bases, with 11 bases between the two germline ends. Germline assignment: CDR1 MNHEY and CDR2 SVGAGI. CDR3 in DNA: TGTGCCAGCAGTTACACCGCAGGGTTCTCTGGAAACACCATATATTTT. Protein sequence: CASSYTAGFSGNTIYF.

As concerns this clone: Other DNA sequences in the sample encode the same CDR3. This chain links TRBV30 with TRBJ1-3; D is ambiguous. Germline loops: CDR1 GTSNPN, CDR2 SVGIG (reference sequence). V lost 2 bases and J 4 bases, leaving 9 bases between the germline ends. This CDR3 spans 13 amino acids. CDR3 sequence (DNA): TGTGCCTGGAGTCGTGGCTCCGGAAACACCATATATTTT. As protein: CAWSRGSGNTIYF.

J is TRBJ1-1 and V is TRBV29-1, with D uncertain. The CDR3 covers 11 residues. V was trimmed by 8 bases and J by 0 bases, leaving 7 bases between them. Germline CDR1 SQVTM, CDR2 ANQGSEA. The DNA of the CDR3 is TGCAGCACCGCAGTGAACACTGAAGCTTTCTTT. This translates into CSTAVNTEAFF.

The chain employs TRBV10-3 and TRBJ2-5, with 7 bases matching TRBD1. Germline assignment: CDR1 ENHRY and CDR2 SYGVKD. The CDR3 is made up of 14 amino acids. Trimming at V came to 4 bases and at J to 4 bases, leaving 6 bases not matched to a gene. CDR3 nucleotide sequence: TGTGCCATCAGTGGTGCAGGGGGACGAGAGACCCAGTACTTC. Its protein is CAISGAGGRETQYF.

The chain joins TRBV18 to TRBJ2-7, with D perhaps TRBD1 (7 bases). In germline, CDR1 is KGHSH, CDR2 LQKENI. The V gene lost 2 bases and the J gene lost 7 bases, with 15 bases spanning the gap. This CDR3 has 14 residues. The CDR3: CASSPFTGDWEQYF. CDR3 sequence (DNA): TGTGCCAGCTCACCATTCACAGGGGACTGGGAGCAGTACTTC.

The J gene is TRBJ1-4, the V gene TRBV2; 8 bases are a match to TRBD1. Germline V gene lookup returns CDR1 SNHLY and CDR2 FYNNEI. The CDR3 has 15 amino acids. Germline trimming cut 2 bases from V and 8 bases from J; bases unmatched to any gene: 7. The CDR3 region is CASSEWTGTVEKLFF. The CDR3 coding sequence is TGTGCCAGCAGTGAATGGACAGGGACGGTGGAAAAACTGTTTTTT. The whole variable domain, filled in from reference TRBV2 and TRBJ1-4, reads EPEVTQTPSHQVTQMGQEVILRCVPISNHLYFYWYRQILGQKVEFLVSFYNNEISEKSEIFDDQFSVERPDGSNFTLKIRSTKLEDSAMYFCASSEWTGTVEKLFFGSGTQLSVL.

This rearrangement joins TRBV7-9 to TRBJ2-5; D unclear. CDR1 SEHNR and CDR2 FQNEAQ come from the germline V gene (reference sequence). This CDR3 region has 14 residues. The germline V and J ends were trimmed by 1 base and 2 bases, with 8 bases remaining between them. The CDR3 protein is CASSLDTEQETQYF. The CDR3 DNA reads TGTGCCAGCAGCTTAGACACGGAGCAAGAGACCCAGTACTTC.

The V and J genes are TRBV5-1 and TRBJ1-3; no clear D gene. This CDR3 spans 12 amino acids. Germline CDR1 and CDR2: SGHRS and YFSETQ. Trimming took off 4 bases at V and 8 bases at J, with 10 bases between the two ends. Written as DNA, the CDR3 is TGCGCCAGCAGCGTGCAAGGAGACACCATATATTTT. It yields the protein CASSVQGDTIYF.

Only a few counts were recorded for this clone. The gene calls are TRBV6-1 and TRBJ2-7; D call uncertain. The CDR3 length is 9 residues. Trimming removed 10 bases from V and 3 bases from J, with 4 bases in between. Per the germline V gene, CDR1 is MNHNS and CDR2 is SASEGT. The CDR3 coding sequence is TGTGCCACCAACTACGAGCAGTACTTC. Translation: CATNYEQYF.

This chain joins TRBV7-9 and TRBJ2-2; D is unresolved. This CDR3 is 12 amino acids long. Germline CDR1 reads SEHNR; CDR2 reads FQNEAQ (reference sequence). V lost 7 bases and J lost 6, with 9 bases in between. The CDR3 protein is CASTPRAGELFF. DNA for the CDR3: TGTGCCAGCACCCCCCGCGCCGGGGAGCTGTTTTTT. Using reference TRBV7-9 and TRBJ2-2 for the parts outside the CDR3, the full variable domain is DTGVSQNPRHKITKRGQNVTFRCDPISEHNRLYWYRQTLGQGPEFLTYFQNEAQLEKSRLLSDRFSAERPKGSFSTLEIQRTEQGDSAMYLCASTPRAGELFFGEGSRLTVL.

The gene calls are TRBV5-4 and TRBJ2-7; possible D gene TRBD1, 5 bases. This CDR3 has 14 residues. CDR1 is SGHNT and CDR2 is YYREEE in the germline V gene (reference sequence). V shed 4 bases and J shed 7 bases, with 18 bases lying between them. The CDR3 bases are TGTGCCAGCAGCCCCAGGACCCGTTCAGGGGAGCAGTACTTC. Translating it yields CASSPRTRSGEQYF.

The chain links TRBV5-1 to TRBJ2-7; tentatively, D is TRBD1 (5 bases). CDR1 and CDR2 (germline): SGHRS, YFSETQ. The V end was cut by 1 base, the J end by 2 bases, with 13 bases between. The CDR3 spans 15 residues. The CDR3 region is CASSLRDQGAYEQYF. The CDR3 DNA is TGCGCCAGCAGCTTGCGTGACCAGGGCGCCTACGAGCAGTACTTC.

This chain links TRBV6-6 with TRBJ2-5, with D possibly TRBD1 on 6 matching bases. CDR3 length: 14 amino acids. Deletions cut 2 bases from V and 4 bases from J, with 11 bases between. CDR1 and CDR2 (germline): MNHNY, SVGAGI (reference sequence). In nucleotides, the CDR3 is TGTGCCAGCAGTTACGGGACATCCGGAGAGACCCAGTACTTC. This translates into CASSYGTSGETQYF.

A single count supports this clone. The CDR3 DNA is TGCGCCAGCAGCTTGATGGCCATCGAGGGTCGTCTGGAGCAGTTCTTC. Amino acid sequence: CASSLMAIEGRLEQFF. V and J are TRBV5-1 and TRBJ2-1; possible D gene TRBD2, 5 bases. The V gene's germline CDR1 is SGHRS and CDR2 YFSETQ. Between the trimmed V and J ends, which lost 1 base and 10 bases, there was a span of 21 bases. The CDR3 runs 16 residues. Full variable domain (outside the CDR3, taken from reference TRBV5-1 and TRBJ2-1): KAGVTQTPRYLIKTRGQQVTLSCSPISGHRSVSWYQQTPGQGLQFLFEYFSETQRNKGNFPGRFSGRQFSNSRSEMNVSTLELGDSALYLCASSLMAIEGRLEQFFGPGTRLTVL.

The chain uses TRBV27 and TRBJ2-5, with a weak D call TRBD2 (6 bases). V was trimmed by 6 bases and J by 0 bases, leaving 17 bases between them. The germline gives CDR1 MNHEY, CDR2 SMNVEV (reference sequence). The CDR3 sequence is 16 residues long. DNA for the CDR3: TGTGCCAGCAGAGGTCCAGGGACTGAGTACCAAGAGACCCAGTACTTC. It is translated as CASRGPGTEYQETQYF.

The chain employs TRBV25-1 and TRBJ2-7; weak D call: TRBD2 (6 bases). The CDR3 length is 13 residues. Trimming removed 7 bases from V and 2 bases from J, with 12 bases in between. CDR1 and CDR2 from the germline V gene are MGHDK and SYGVNS. The CDR3 DNA reads TGTGCCAGCACTGGCGGGATAACCTACGAGCAGTACTTC. Its translation is CASTGGITYEQYF.

About this clone itself: It is likely a read error: a sequence one base away is far more abundant. As the CDR3 is not closed by the conserved phenylalanine or tryptophan, this likely results from a read error. The chain carries TRBV6-4 and TRBJ2-3, with TRBD2 identical over 13 bases. Germline-derived CDR1 and CDR2 are MRHNA and SNTAGT. The CDR3 runs to 15 residues. Trimming removed 6 bases from V and 8 bases from J; junction bases left unmatched: 8. The CDR3 here is CASRGTSGETSTQYL. CDR3 nucleotides: TGTGCCAGCAGAGGGACTAGCGGGGAGACTAGTACGCAGTATTTG.

The J gene is TRBJ2-5, the V gene TRBV9; TRBD2 agrees at 9 bases. Germline CDR1 and CDR2: SGDLS and YYNGEE. The junction had 9 bases not matched to a gene; V was cut back by 4 bases and J by 5 bases. This CDR3 has 15 residues. CDR3 coding DNA: TGTGCCAGCAGCCCGACGGGACTAGCTCCGGAGACCCAGTACTTC. As protein: CASSPTGLAPETQYF.

Details on this clone: Other DNA sequences from this sample encode an identical CDR3 as well. V is TRBV9 and J is TRBJ2-7; 8 nucleotides align to TRBD2. CDR1 and CDR2 from the germline V gene are SGDLS and YYNGEE. V lost 0 bases and J lost 1; bases outside the gene matches: 3. The CDR3 has 15 residues. The CDR3 region is CASSVGAGDSYEQYF. CDR3 nucleotides: TGTGCCAGCAGCGTAGGAGCGGGGGATTCCTACGAGCAGTACTTC.